The 5 T cell receptor beta chains listed next were all sequenced from one sample in a study of cytomegalovirus exposure and HLA in healthy donors. The PCR had 60 Vbeta and 13 Jbeta primers. Only in-frame clones appear in the TCRdb table, and some are missing; sequencing was by immunoSEQ multiplex PCR. The sample includes 120,000 to 150,000 clones, roughly 80% of them seen just once. The sequenced sample was PBMCs. The receptor source for this set is a female donor in good health and CMV-seronegative.

The chain links TRBV5-1 to TRBJ2-1; 12 bases fit TRBD2. CDR1 SGHRS and CDR2 YFSETQ come from the germline V gene. The CDR3 runs 15 residues. J lost 10 bases, V lost 2 bases, and 7 bases had no gene match. The CDR3 loop is CASSFRTSGINEQFF. The CDR3 nucleotides read TGCGCCAGCAGCTTTAGGACTAGCGGGATCAACGAGCAGTTCTTC.

The chain joins TRBV27 to TRBJ2-5; 9 bases fit TRBD1. After removal of 4 bases from V and 4 bases from J, the junction contained 10 bases not matched to a gene. The CDR3 runs to 16 residues. Germline V CDR1 and CDR2: MNHEY, SMNVEV (reference sequence). The CDR3 protein is CASSSGDRVYGETQYF. CDR3 sequence (DNA): TGTGCCAGCAGTTCCGGGGACAGGGTTTATGGAGAGACCCAGTACTTC.

The V call is TRBV5-6, the J call TRBJ2-5; D uncertain. With 4 bases removed from V and 2 bases from J, the gap between germline ends came to 3 bases. From germline, CDR1 is SGHDT and CDR2 YYEEEE. This CDR3 has 11 residues. CDR3 residues: CASSPQETQYF. In nucleotides, the CDR3 is TGTGCCAGCAGCCCGCAAGAGACCCAGTACTTC. Drawing the rest from reference TRBV5-6 and TRBJ2-5, the complete variable domain is DAGVTQSPTHLIKTRGQQVTLRCSPKSGHDTVSWYQQALGQGPQFIFQYYEEEERQRGNFPDRFSGHQFPNYSSELNVNALLLGDSALYLCASSPQETQYFGPGTRLLVL.

The gene calls are TRBV7-9 and TRBJ2-5, with D perhaps matching TRBD1 (5 bases). V lost 4 bases to trimming and J lost 5 bases, with 11 bases between them. Germline values: CDR1 SEHNR, CDR2 FQNEAQ (reference sequence). There are 13 residues in the CDR3. The CDR3 loop reads CASSSQGGETQYF. The CDR3 nucleotides read TGTGCCAGCAGCTCCCAGGGCGGCGAGACCCAGTACTTC.

Only one count was recorded for this clone. This chain joins TRBV7-9 and TRBJ2-1, with 13 bases that match TRBD2. Germline lookup yields CDR1 SEHNR and CDR2 FQNEAQ (reference sequence). J lost 7 bases, V lost 5 bases, and 11 bases had no gene match. CDR3 length equals 17 residues. The CDR3 DNA sequence: TGTGCCAGCAGCCGATTCGGAGGGACTAGCGGGAAAAATGAGCAGTTCTTC. This gives the protein CASSRFGGTSGKNEQFF.